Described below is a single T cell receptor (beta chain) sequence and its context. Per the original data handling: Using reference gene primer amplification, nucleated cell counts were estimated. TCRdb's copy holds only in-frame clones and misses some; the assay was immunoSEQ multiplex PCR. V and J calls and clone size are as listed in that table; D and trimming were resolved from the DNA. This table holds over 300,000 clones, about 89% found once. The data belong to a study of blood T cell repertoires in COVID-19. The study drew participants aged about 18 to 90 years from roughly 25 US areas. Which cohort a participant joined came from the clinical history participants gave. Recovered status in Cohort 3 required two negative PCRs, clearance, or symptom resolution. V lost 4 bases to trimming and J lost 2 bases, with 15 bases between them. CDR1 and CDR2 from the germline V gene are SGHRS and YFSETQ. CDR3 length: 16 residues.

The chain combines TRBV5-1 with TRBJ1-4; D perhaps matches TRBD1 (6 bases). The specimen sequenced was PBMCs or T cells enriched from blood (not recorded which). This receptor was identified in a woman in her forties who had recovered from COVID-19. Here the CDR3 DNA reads TGCGCCAGCAGCCAAACAGGGAGTTGGACTAATGAAAAACTGTTTTTT. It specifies CASSQTGSWTNEKLFF.